This T cell receptor (beta chain) was sequenced in a study of cytomegalovirus exposure and HLA in healthy donors. The wider study: The Caucasian-associated ancestry cluster held 80% to 90% of 350 to 450 genotyped donors.

Germline CDR1 and CDR2: SGHTA and FQGTGA. The CDR3 sequence is 16 residues long. The ends were cut back, 1 base at V and 1 base at J, with 8 bases in the middle. Vbeta (60) and Jbeta (13) primers were used in the PCR. The protocol was immunoSEQ multiplex PCR, while the TCRdb copy is restricted to in-frame clones and leaves out a portion. The sample lists fewer than 250,000 clones; about 81% were seen once. As for this clone: Its matching antigen is unknown.

General study points: The majority of CMV-associated TCR beta chains were reported as apparently HLA-restricted in a later analysis.

Source material: PBMCs. The clonotype originates from a man aged 25-45 years in good health and CMV-seropositive. The chain combines TRBV7-3 with TRBJ2-6; perhaps TRBD1 as D (5 bases). The CDR3 here is CASSLNSGSGANVLTF. Here the CDR3 DNA reads TGTGCCAGCAGCTTAAATTCAGGGTCTGGGGCCAACGTCCTGACTTTC. The full variable domain, rest sourced from reference TRBV7-3 and TRBJ2-6, is GAGVSQTPSNKVTEKGKYVELRCDPISGHTALYWYRQSLGQGPEFLIYFQGTGAADDSGLPNDRFFAVRPEGSVSTLKIQRTERGDSAVYLCASSLNSGSGANVLTFGAGSRLTVL.